This TCR beta chain was recovered during a study of early T cells in non-severe SARS-CoV-2 infection. Study as a whole: RNA in bulk from unsorted whole blood was sequenced, and chains were unpaired.

General study findings and limits: Private and CD4 specificities were missed by VDJdb matching, which favored anti-spike CD8 responses.

Concerning this clonotype itself: The antigen is not known.

The CDR3 is 15 residues long. Per germline, CDR1 SQVTM and CDR2 ANQGSEA. Trimming removed 6 bases at V and 2 bases at J, with 19 bases between. Individual cDNA molecules received unique molecular identifiers during library preparation. TCRdb independently ran MiXCR on the 5' RACE reads; one entry per CDR3 protein. The sample lists about 45,000 distinct CDR3 sequences, around a tenth occurring once. The chain joins TRBV29-1 to TRBJ2-5; weak D call: TRBD1 (6 bases). Sequencing was carried out using whole blood. The receptor's source is an adult who was a healthcare worker with PCR-confirmed SARS-CoV-2 infection or an uninfected control (not recorded which). Written as DNA, the CDR3 is TGCAGCGTCCGAGGGGGAACAGGTTCACAAGAGACCCAGTACTTC. Its protein is CSVRGGTGSQETQYF.